The 7 T cell receptor beta chains listed next were all sequenced from one sample in a study of identical twins. TCRdb passed the 5' RACE reads through MiXCR, listing each CDR3 protein once. Of approximately 500,000 distinct CDR3 sequences listed, roughly 24% are singletons. These data also featured in a second study, about T cells expressing NK-cell markers.

Sequenced input: CD4+ T cells sorted from blood. These receptors all come from a woman between 18 and 29 years old in good health.

The V call is TRBV12-3 or TRBV12-4, the J call TRBJ2-3; D is ambiguous. The CDR3 consists of 12 residues. V lost 6 bases, J lost 10 bases, and 14 bases lay in between. The chain's CDR3 is CASRYNLGSQYF. Written as DNA, the CDR3 is TGTGCCAGCAGATATAACTTGGGTTCGCAGTATTTT.

This clonotype was seen only a few times. The rearrangement joins TRBV12-3 or TRBV12-4 to TRBJ1-4; D possibly corresponds to TRBD1 (6 bases). This CDR3 contains 12 residues. V dropped 6 bases and J dropped 8 bases, with 10 bases sitting between them. CDR3 loop: CASRGTREKLFF. The CDR3 DNA reads as TGTGCCAGCAGGGGGACACGCGAAAAACTGTTTTTT.

The rearrangement joins TRBV12-3 or TRBV12-4 to TRBJ2-7; a weak D match, TRBD2 (5 bases). V was shortened by 6 bases and J by 6 bases, with 24 bases between the two germline ends. The CDR3 covers 16 residues. Here the CDR3 reads CASRPGLPLSLTEQYF. The CDR3 coding sequence is TGTGCCAGCAGGCCCGGACTTCCTCTCTCTCTGACCGAGCAGTACTTC.

This clonotype has a count of ten or more. The chain couples TRBV29-1 to TRBJ1-1; weak D call: TRBD1 (6 bases). The germline gives CDR1 SQVTM, CDR2 ANQGSEA. The V and J ends lost 1 base and 4 bases respectively, with 10 bases between them. This CDR3 region has 13 residues. This CDR3 is CSVEVGRGTEAFF. Written as DNA, the CDR3 is TGCAGCGTTGAAGTGGGCAGGGGCACTGAAGCTTTCTTT.

This clonotype has just one count. J is TRBJ2-1 and V is TRBV20-1, with a weak D call TRBD2 (5 bases). Germline V gene data show CDR1 as DFQATT and CDR2 as SNEGSKA (reference sequence). The CDR3 has 12 amino acids. V lost 8 bases to trimming and J lost 10 bases, with 18 bases between them. This CDR3 is CSSRPGPGEQFF. For the CDR3, the DNA is TGCAGTTCACGACCCGGACCGGGGGAGCAGTTCTTC.

In this sample, this clonotype turned up a few times. The rearrangement uses TRBV9 and TRBJ2-5; no clear D gene. The CDR3 totals 15 residues. Per the germline V gene, CDR1 is SGDLS and CDR2 is YYNGEE. With 0 bases removed from V and 3 bases from J, the gap between germline ends came to 12 bases. The CDR3 DNA sequence: TGTGCCAGCAGCGTAGGGCGGCCTGGGAAAGAGACCCAGTACTTC. Encoded protein: CASSVGRPGKETQYF.

The DNA of the CDR3 is TGCAGCGTTGGGACAGCGAACAACTATGGCTACACCTTC. This gives the protein CSVGTANNYGYTF. This rearrangement joins TRBV29-1 to TRBJ1-2, with D possibly matching TRBD1 (6 bases). This CDR3 has 13 amino acids. V lost 4 bases, J lost 2 bases, and 11 bases lay in between. Looked up from germline, CDR1 is SQVTM and CDR2 is ANQGSEA.